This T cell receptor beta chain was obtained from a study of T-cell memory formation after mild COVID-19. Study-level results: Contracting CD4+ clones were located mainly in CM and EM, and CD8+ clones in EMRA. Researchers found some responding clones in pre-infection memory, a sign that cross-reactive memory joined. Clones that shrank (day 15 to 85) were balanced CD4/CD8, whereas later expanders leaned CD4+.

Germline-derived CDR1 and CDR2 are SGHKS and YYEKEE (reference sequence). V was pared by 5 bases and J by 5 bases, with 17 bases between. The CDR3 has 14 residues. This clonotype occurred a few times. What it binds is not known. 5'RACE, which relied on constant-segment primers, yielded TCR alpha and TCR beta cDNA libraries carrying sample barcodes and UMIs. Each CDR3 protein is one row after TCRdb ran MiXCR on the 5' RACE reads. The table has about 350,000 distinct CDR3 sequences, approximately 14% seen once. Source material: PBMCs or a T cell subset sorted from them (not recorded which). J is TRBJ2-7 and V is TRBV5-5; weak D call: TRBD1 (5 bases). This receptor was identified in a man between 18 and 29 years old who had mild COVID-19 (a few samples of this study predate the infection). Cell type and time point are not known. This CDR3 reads CASSAPGQGNEQYV. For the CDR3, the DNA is TGTGCCAGCAGTGCTCCAGGGCAGGGAAACGAGCAGTACGTC.